Listed below are T cell receptor beta chains from one sample, sequenced in a study of blood T cell repertoires in COVID-19. Sequenced by immunoSEQ multiplex PCR; TCRdb stores in-frame clones only, minus some. The sample carries about 97,000 clones, roughly nine tenths recorded once. Sequencing input: peripheral blood. These receptors all come from a man in his 60s with acute or convalescent COVID-19. Each CDR3 is given with its conserved first and last residue. Only some rows state a clone size, as once, few, many or a class for expanded clones.

cdr3_aa v_call clone_size
CASSARQGEENTEAFF TRBV5-6 NA
CASSLKLGEAFF TRBV7-2 NA
CASSLGRDQPQHF TRBV11-2 NA
CASSPPRGAEESYNEQFF TRBV5-1 NA
CASSEASGVPNQPQHF TRBV6-1 NA
CSAIGGYGYTF TRBV20-1 once
CASSYVGQGNTEAFF TRBV6-6 NA
CASRPVGTTDYNEQFF TRBV5-1 NA
CASSRDRGPEKLFF TRBV7-9 NA
CASSRGGTEAFF TRBV12-3/TRBV12-4 NA
CASSPRTGTNSPLHF TRBV7-9 NA
CASSDTGTSGGGAYEQYF TRBV7-2 NA
CASTPGQGLSYGYTF TRBV27 few
CAWMSGTSYEQYF TRBV30 NA
CASSYRAGSRYNEQFF TRBV6-5 NA
CASSPTGVDSGNTIYF TRBV18 NA
CASISSGTLGPLHF TRBV7-8 NA
CASRGEENTGELFF TRBV6-5 once
CASSIFRDTNQPQHF TRBV19 NA
CASRNSGRGETQYF TRBV19 NA
CASRNQGAYGYTF TRBV5-4 NA
CASSLGGGELFF TRBV5-4 NA
CSASRQGNTEAFF TRBV20-1 few
CASSPGTGFGGYTF TRBV5-4 NA
CASSTRQGLGTEAFF TRBV5-1 NA
CASSVRDYGYTF TRBV2 NA